This TCR beta chain was recorded in a study of blood T cell repertoires in COVID-19. Overall study context: Acute and convalescent COVID-19 samples came from the United States, Italy and Spain.

The data were produced by immunoSEQ multiplex PCR, yet TCRdb's version contains in-frame clones alone and is incomplete. The sample records 160,000 or so clones, 85% to 90% being singletons. Trimming removed 7 bases from V and 0 bases from J, with 25 bases in between. The CDR3 has 18 residues. CDR1 is SGHRS and CDR2 is YFSETQ in the germline V gene. This TCR was sampled from a woman in her 70s with COVID-19, enrolled during active disease. The sequenced sample consisted of peripheral blood. The rearrangement links TRBV5-1 to TRBJ1-1; D might be TRBD1 (6 bases). The CDR3 protein is CASRERTASLPMNTEAFF. CDR3 bases: TGCGCCAGCCGAGAAAGGACAGCTTCACTGCCCATGAACACTGAAGCTTTCTTT.